This TCR beta chain derives from a study of T cell responses to AZD1222 COVID-19 vaccine. Study context: It was second doses at about 4 or about 12 weeks that were pooled.

CDR3 length equals 15 residues. J was trimmed by 1 base and V by 1 base; bases with no gene match: 2. Looked up from germline, CDR1 is SGHRS and CDR2 is YFSETQ. Clones were read by immunoSEQ multiplex PCR, and TCRdb kept only the in-frame ones, dropping some. The sample lists over 110,000 clones; around 93% were seen once. The source is an adult in good health. The chain links TRBV5-1 to TRBJ2-7, with 10 bases fitting TRBD2. Specimen: peripheral blood, collected on day 0 of AZD1222 vaccination. The CDR3 loop reads CASSLLAGGSYEQYF. CDR3 sequence (DNA): TGCGCCAGCAGCTTGTTAGCGGGAGGATCCTACGAGCAGTACTTC.